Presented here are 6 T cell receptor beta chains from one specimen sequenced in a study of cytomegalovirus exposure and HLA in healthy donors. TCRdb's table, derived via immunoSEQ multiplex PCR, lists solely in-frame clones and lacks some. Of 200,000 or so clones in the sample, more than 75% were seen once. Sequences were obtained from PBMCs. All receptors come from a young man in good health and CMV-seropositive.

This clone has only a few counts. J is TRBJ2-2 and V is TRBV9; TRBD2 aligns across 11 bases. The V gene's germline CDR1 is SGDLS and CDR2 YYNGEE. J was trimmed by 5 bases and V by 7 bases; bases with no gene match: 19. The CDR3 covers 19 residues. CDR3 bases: TGTGCCAGCGGCTTTCCACGGGCGGGGACTAGCGGAGGTACCGGGGAGCTGTTTTTT. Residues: CASGFPRAGTSGGTGELFF.

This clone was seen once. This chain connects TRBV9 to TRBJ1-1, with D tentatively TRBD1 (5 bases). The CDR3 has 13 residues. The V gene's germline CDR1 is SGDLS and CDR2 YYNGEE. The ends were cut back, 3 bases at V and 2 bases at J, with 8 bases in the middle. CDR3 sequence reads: CASSADSNTEAFF. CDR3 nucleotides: TGTGCCAGCAGCGCCGACAGTAACACTGAAGCTTTCTTT.

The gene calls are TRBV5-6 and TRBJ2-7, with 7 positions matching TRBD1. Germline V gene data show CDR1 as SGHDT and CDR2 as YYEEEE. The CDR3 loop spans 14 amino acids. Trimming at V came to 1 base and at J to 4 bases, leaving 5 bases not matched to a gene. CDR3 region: CASSLIDRVYEQYF. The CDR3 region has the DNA TGTGCCAGCAGCTTGATAGACAGGGTGTACGAGCAGTACTTC.

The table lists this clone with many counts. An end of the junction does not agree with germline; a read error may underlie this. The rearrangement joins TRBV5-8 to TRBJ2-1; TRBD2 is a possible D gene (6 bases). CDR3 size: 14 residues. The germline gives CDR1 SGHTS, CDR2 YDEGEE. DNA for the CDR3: TGTGCCAGCAGCTTGGGGGACTCCTACGATGAGCAGTTCTTC. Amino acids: CASSLGDSYDEQFF.

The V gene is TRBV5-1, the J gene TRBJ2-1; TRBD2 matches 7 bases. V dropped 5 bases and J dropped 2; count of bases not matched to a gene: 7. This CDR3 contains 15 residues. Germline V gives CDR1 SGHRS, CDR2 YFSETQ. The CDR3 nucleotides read TGCGCCAGCAGTAGGTGGGAGGGAACCTACAATGAGCAGTTCTTC. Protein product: CASSRWEGTYNEQFF. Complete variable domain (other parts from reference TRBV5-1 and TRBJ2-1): KAGVTQTPRYLIKTRGQQVTLSCSPISGHRSVSWYQQTPGQGLQFLFEYFSETQRNKGNFPGRFSGRQFSNSRSEMNVSTLELGDSALYLCASSRWEGTYNEQFFGPGTRLTVL.

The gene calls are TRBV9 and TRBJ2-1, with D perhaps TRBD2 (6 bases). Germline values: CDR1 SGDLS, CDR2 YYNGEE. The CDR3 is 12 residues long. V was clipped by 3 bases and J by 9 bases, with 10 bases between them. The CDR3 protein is CASSGLDGEQFF. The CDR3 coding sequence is TGTGCCAGCAGCGGACTAGACGGTGAGCAGTTCTTC.